This TCR beta chain came from a study of cytomegalovirus exposure and HLA in healthy donors. Data came from immunoSEQ multiplex PCR; TCRdb stores just in-frame clones and leaves some out. Counted here are tens of thousands of clones, around 94% occurring once; the ten biggest clones make up around 1.4%. The clonotype originates from a man aged 18 to 29 in good health and CMV-seronegative. The sample was PBMCs.

CDR3 bases: TGTGCCATCAGTGAGGGGGGAGGGGACTACGAGCAGTACTTC. Translating gives CAISEGGGDYEQYF. V and J are TRBV10-3 and TRBJ2-7, with TRBD2 identical over 7 bases. The CDR3 is 14 amino acids. CDR1 ENHRY and CDR2 SYGVKD come from the germline V gene. After removal of 2 bases from V and 3 bases from J, the junction contained 4 bases not matched to a gene.